This entry describes one T cell receptor (beta chain). This entry comes from a study of shared clonotypes between healthy human individuals. Profiled with immunoSEQ multiplex PCR; TCRdb holds only in-frame clones, not every one. The sample consists of about 2.2 million clones, roughly 91% of them appearing once. The CDR3 extends over 16 amino acids. Trimming removed 1 base at V and 6 bases at J, with 16 bases between. The germline gives CDR1 SGHRS, CDR2 YFSETQ. Naive CD8 cells were CD45RO-negative, positively selected for CCR7, excluding terminally differentiated effector memory CD45RA+ cells. The J gene is TRBJ2-2, the V gene TRBV5-1, with D perhaps TRBD2 (6 bases). The specimen was naive CD8+ T cells from PBMCs. This clonotype was sampled from a man younger than 30 in good health. Some clones in this sample may be carry-over from other donors' samples. Here the CDR3 reads CASSLSYGLLPGELFF. The CDR3, as DNA: TGCGCCAGCAGCTTGTCCTACGGACTACTCCCCGGGGAGCTGTTTTTT. Complete variable domain (other parts from reference TRBV5-1 and TRBJ2-2): KAGVTQTPRYLIKTRGQQVTLSCSPISGHRSVSWYQQTPGQGLQFLFEYFSETQRNKGNFPGRFSGRQFSNSRSEMNVSTLELGDSALYLCASSLSYGLLPGELFFGEGSRLTVL.